The sequence of this TCR beta chain was determined in a study of blood T cell repertoires in COVID-19. About the research overall: Samples taken during acute and convalescent COVID-19 were collected in the United States, Italy and Spain. T cells, B-cell-depleted T cells, or PBMCs supplied cDNA or gDNA.

This clone came up a few times. Authors' processing steps: How many nucleated cells were present was estimated from reference gene primer amplification. The assay was immunoSEQ multiplex PCR, and TCRdb's table has in-frame clones only and misses some. The V and J calls and clone size come from that table; D and trimming were worked out from the DNA. The table lists about 180,000 clones, roughly 85% of them singletons. The germline V gene has CDR1 MNHNS and CDR2 SASEGT. The CDR3 spans 15 residues. The J segment lost 0 bases and the V segment lost 2 bases, leaving 3 bases of the junction unmatched. Sequenced input: peripheral blood. The chain recombines TRBV6-1 with TRBJ2-7; 8 bases are shared with TRBD2. The origin of this receptor is a man aged 60 to 75 with acute or convalescent COVID-19. The CDR3 sequence: CASSETAGASYEQYF. The CDR3 DNA is TGTGCCAGCAGTGAAACAGCGGGAGCCTCCTACGAGCAGTACTTC.